This T cell receptor (beta chain) was found in a study of T cell responses to AZD1222 COVID-19 vaccine. This clone was detected only a few times. No antigen is known for it. Study-level findings and limits: The reported proportion of spike-specific TCRs targeting unmutated variant regions was nearly half. Dominant CD4 TCR responses targeted spike regions 160-218 and 743-854. Clonal diversity may have been underestimated, and the donors were mostly white British, with more females than males. Repertoire samples came only from after the peak T cell response.

The CDR3 loop spans 14 amino acids. Germline values: CDR1 MNHEY, CDR2 SVGAGI. V was pared by 7 bases and J by 1 base, with 6 bases of the junction left unmatched. Libraries were prepared by immunoSEQ multiplex PCR; TCRdb keeps only in-frame clonotypes and omits some of them. The table lists just under 90,000 clones, roughly 88% of them singletons. The sequence was obtained from an adult in good health. The starting material was peripheral blood, obtained on day 0 of MenACWY control vaccination. The V call is TRBV6-5, the J call TRBJ1-1, with 7 positions matching TRBD1. This CDR3 reads CASTEQGSNTEAFF. The CDR3, as DNA: TGTGCCAGCACGGAACAGGGGTCGAACACTGAAGCTTTCTTT.